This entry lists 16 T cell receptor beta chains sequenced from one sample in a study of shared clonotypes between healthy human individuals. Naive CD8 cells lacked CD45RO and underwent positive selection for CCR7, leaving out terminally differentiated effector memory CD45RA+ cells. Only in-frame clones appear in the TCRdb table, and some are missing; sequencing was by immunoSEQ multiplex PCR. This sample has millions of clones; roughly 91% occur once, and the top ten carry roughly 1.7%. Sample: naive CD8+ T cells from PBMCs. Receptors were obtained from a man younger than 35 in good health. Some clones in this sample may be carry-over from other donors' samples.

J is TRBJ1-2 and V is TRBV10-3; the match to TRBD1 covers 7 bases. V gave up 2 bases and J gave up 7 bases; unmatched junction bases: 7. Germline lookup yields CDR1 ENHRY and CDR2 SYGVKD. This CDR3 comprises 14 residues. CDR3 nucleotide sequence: TGTGCCATCAGTGAGGGCAGGGGGGTCTCTGGCTACACCTTC. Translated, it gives CAISEGRGVSGYTF.

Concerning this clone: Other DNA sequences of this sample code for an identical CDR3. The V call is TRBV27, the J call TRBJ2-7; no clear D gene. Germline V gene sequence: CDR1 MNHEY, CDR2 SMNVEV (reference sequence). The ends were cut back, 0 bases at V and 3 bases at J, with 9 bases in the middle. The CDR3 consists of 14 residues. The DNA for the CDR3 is TGTGCCAGCAGTTTATCAGGGAACCTCTACGAGCAGTACTTC. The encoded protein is CASSLSGNLYEQYF.

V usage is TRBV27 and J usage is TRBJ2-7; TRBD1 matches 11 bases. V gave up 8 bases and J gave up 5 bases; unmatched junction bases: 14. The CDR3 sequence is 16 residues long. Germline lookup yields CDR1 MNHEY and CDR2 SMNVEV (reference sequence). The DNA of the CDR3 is TGTGCCAGCTCCGGGACAGGGGGTCCCCGGGTCCACGAGCAGTACTTC. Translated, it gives CASSGTGGPRVHEQYF.

CDR3 DNA sequence: TGTGCGACCCAGCTTAGTGGGACAGGGGCCTATGGCTACACCTTC. Encoded protein: CATQLSGTGAYGYTF. The chain has TRBV13 and TRBJ1-2, with 10 bases lining up with TRBD1. Germline lookup yields CDR1 PRHDT and CDR2 FYEKMQ (reference sequence). CDR3 size: 15 residues.

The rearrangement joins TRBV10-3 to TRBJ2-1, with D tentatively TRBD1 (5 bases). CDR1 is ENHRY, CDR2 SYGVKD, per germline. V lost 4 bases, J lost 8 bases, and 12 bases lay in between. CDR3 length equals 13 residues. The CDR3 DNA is TGTGCCATCAGTGTTCAGGGTGGCGATGAGCAGTTCTTC. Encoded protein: CAISVQGGDEQFF.

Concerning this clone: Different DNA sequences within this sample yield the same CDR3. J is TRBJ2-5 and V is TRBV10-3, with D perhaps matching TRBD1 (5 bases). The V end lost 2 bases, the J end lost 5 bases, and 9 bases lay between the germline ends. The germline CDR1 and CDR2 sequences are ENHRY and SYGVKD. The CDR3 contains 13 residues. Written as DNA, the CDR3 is TGTGCCATCAGTGAGAGGGGCCGGGAGACCCAGTACTTC. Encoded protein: CAISERGRETQYF.

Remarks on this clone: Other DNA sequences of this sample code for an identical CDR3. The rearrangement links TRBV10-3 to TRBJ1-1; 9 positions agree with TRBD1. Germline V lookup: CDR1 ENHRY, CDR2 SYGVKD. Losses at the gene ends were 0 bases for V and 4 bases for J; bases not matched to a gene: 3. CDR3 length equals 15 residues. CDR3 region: CAISESRQGGTEAFF. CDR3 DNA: TGTGCCATCAGTGAGTCTAGACAGGGGGGCACTGAAGCTTTCTTT.

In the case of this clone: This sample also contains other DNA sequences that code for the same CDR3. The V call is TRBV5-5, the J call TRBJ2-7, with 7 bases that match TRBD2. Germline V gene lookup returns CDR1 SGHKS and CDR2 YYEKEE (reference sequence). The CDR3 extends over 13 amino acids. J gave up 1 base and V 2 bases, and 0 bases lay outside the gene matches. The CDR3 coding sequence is TGTGCCAGCAGCTTAGCGGGGTCCTACGAGCAGTACTTC. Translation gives CASSLAGSYEQYF.

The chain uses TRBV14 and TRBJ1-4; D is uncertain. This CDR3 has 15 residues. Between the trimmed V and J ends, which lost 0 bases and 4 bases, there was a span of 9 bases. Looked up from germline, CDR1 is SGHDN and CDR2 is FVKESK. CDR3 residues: CASSQDNYFNEKLFF. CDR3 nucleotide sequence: TGTGCCAGCAGCCAAGATAATTATTTTAATGAAAAACTGTTTTTT.

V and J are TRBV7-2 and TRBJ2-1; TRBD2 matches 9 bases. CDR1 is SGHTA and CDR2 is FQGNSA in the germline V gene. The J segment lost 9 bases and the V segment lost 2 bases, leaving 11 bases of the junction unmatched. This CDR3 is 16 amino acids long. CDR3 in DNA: TGTGCCAGCAGCTTAATGCTCTTAGCGGGAGCTTCTGAGCAGTTCTTC. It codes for CASSLMLLAGASEQFF.

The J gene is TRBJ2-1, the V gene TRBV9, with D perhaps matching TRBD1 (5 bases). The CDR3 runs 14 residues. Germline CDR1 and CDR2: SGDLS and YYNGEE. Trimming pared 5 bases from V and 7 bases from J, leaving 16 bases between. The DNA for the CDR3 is TGTGCCAGCAGTACGGAAACAGGACAAAATGAGCAGTTCTTC. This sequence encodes CASSTETGQNEQFF.

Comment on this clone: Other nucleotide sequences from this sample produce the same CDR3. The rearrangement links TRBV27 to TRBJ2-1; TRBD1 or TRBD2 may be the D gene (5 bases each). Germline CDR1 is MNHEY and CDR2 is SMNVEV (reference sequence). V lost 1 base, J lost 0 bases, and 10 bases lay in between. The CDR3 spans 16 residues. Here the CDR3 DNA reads TGTGCCAGCAGTTTATTTCGGGGCAACTCCTACAATGAGCAGTTCTTC. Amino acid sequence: CASSLFRGNSYNEQFF.

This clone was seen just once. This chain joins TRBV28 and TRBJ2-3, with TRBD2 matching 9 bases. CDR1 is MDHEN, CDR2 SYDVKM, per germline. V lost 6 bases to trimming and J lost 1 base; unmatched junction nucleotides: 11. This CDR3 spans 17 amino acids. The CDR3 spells CASSPPSGTPCTDTQYF. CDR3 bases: TGTGCCAGCAGCCCCCCTAGCGGGACCCCTTGCACAGATACGCAGTATTTT. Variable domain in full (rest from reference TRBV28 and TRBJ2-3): DVKVTQSSRYLVKRTGEKVFLECVQDMDHENMFWYRQDPGLGLRLIYFSYDVKMKEKGDIPEGYSVSREKKERFSLILESASTNQTSMYLCASSPPSGTPCTDTQYFGPGTRLTVL.

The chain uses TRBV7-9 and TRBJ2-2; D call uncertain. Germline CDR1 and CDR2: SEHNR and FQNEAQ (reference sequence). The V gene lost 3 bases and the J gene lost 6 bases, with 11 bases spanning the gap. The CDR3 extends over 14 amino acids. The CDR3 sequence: CASSFSSSPGELFF. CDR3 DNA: TGTGCCAGCAGCTTCTCTAGTTCCCCCGGGGAGCTGTTTTTT.

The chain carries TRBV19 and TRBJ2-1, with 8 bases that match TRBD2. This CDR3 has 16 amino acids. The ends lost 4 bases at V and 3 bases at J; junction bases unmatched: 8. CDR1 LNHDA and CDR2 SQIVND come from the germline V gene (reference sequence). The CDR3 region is CASSTRSGSGYNEQFF. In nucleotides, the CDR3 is TGTGCCAGTAGTACAAGAAGCGGGAGTGGCTACAATGAGCAGTTCTTC.

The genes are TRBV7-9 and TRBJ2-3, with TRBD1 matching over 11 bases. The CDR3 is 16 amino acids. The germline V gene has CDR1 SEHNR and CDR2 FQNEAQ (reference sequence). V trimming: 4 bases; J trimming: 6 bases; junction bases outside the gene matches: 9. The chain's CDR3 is CASSSTGQGARDTQYF. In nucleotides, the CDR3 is TGTGCCAGCAGCTCGACCGGACAGGGGGCGCGGGATACGCAGTATTTT.